Following are 16 T cell receptor beta chains from one sample sequenced in a study of post-analysis software for immune sequencing data (dated by TCRdb to the mid-2010s). What the authors observed across the whole study: A handful of TRBV segments, including TRBV5-6, TRBV5-1 and TRBV20-1, were significantly more frequent in patients than controls.

These receptors lack a known antigen. Libraries were made using PCR. Sequencing took place on an Illumina HiSeq 2500. To reduce PCR and sequencing biases, unique molecular identifiers were built into the TCR beta cDNA libraries. TCRdb reprocessing: public reads trimmed at Q25 with fastp, clones called with MiXCR, in-frame beta chains kept. When rows share a CDR3 protein, they turn into one entry using the most common DNA and genes. The sample table records about 760,000 distinct CDR3 sequences; 30% of these occur just once. Together, the top ten hold around 0.56% of the sample. Sequencing was performed on blood. The receptors originated from a girl under 18 with multiple sclerosis.

Ten or more counts support this clonotype. The chain is built from TRBV20-1 and TRBJ2-5, with TRBD1 matching over 8 bases. The CDR3 has 13 amino acids. Trimming at V came to 6 bases and at J to 5 bases, leaving 8 bases not matched to a gene. CDR1 and CDR2 from the germline V gene are DFQATT and SNEGSKA (reference sequence). In DNA, the CDR3 is TGCAGTGCCGAGGACAGGGCCTGGGAGACCCAGTACTTC. Amino acids: CSAEDRAWETQYF.

The chain couples TRBV6-5 to TRBJ1-2; D is possibly TRBD1 (5 bases). The V end lost 0 bases, the J end lost 4 bases, and 15 bases lay between the germline ends. Germline V gene sequence: CDR1 MNHEY, CDR2 SVGAGI. The CDR3 totals 16 residues. The CDR3 DNA follows: TGTGCCAGCAGTTACTCCGGCAGGGAACATGCCTATGGCTACACCTTC. As protein: CASSYSGREHAYGYTF.

The chain is built from TRBV20-1 and TRBJ1-2; D is undetermined. The length of the CDR3 is 14 residues. Germline V lookup: CDR1 DFQATT, CDR2 SNEGSKA (reference sequence). V was trimmed by 1 base and J by 4 bases, leaving 13 bases between them. In DNA form, the CDR3 reads TGCAGTGCTAGAGTTGTAGAGGGCGGCTATGGCTACACCTTC. Its protein product is CSARVVEGGYGYTF.

This clonotype has just a few counts. The genes are TRBV7-9 and TRBJ1-5, with a weak D call TRBD1 (6 bases). Per the germline V gene, CDR1 is SEHNR and CDR2 is FQNEAQ (reference sequence). V lost 5 bases and J lost 7, with 21 bases in between. The CDR3 extends over 16 amino acids. The CDR3 nucleotides read TGTGCCAGCAGCCCGCCTTTACCCACAGGGCGGCAGCCCCAGCATTTT. Protein product: CASSPPLPTGRQPQHF.

This clonotype showed up just a few times. The genes are TRBV20-1 and TRBJ2-1, with D unresolved. The V gene lost 1 base and the J gene lost 8 bases, with 6 bases spanning the gap. Germline V gene lookup returns CDR1 DFQATT and CDR2 SNEGSKA (reference sequence). This CDR3 is built from 11 residues. CDR3 protein: CSARVVYEQFF. The CDR3 DNA follows: TGCAGTGCTAGAGTAGTCTATGAGCAGTTCTTC.

This clonotype was seen a few times. This chain connects TRBV5-1 to TRBJ2-1, with a weak D call TRBD1 (6 bases). V lost 4 bases to trimming and J lost 10 bases, with 9 bases between them. The length of the CDR3 is 11 residues. Germline V gene lookup returns CDR1 SGHRS and CDR2 YFSETQ. The CDR3 DNA reads as TGCGCCAGCAGCGGGGGCTCAGAGCAGTTCTTC. Its protein product is CASSGGSEQFF.

This clonotype appeared a few times. The chain carries TRBV5-1 and TRBJ1-6; D unclear. CDR1 SGHRS and CDR2 YFSETQ come from the germline V gene. There are 14 residues in the CDR3. The V end lost 6 bases, the J end lost 7 bases, and 14 bases lay between the germline ends. For the CDR3, the DNA is TGCGCCAGCACCTTCGGCCGGGAAAATTCACCCCTCCACTTT. This encodes CASTFGRENSPLHF.

Comments on this clonotype: The junction departs from germline at one end; a sequencing error may be responsible. The rearrangement links TRBV7-7 to TRBJ2-1; D tentatively reads TRBD1 or TRBD2 (5 bases each). The CDR3 has 15 residues. Germline CDR1 reads SSHAT; CDR2 reads FNYEAQ (reference sequence). CDR3 protein: CASSVDGARDNEQFF. The CDR3 region has the DNA TGTGCTAGCAGCGTGGACGGGGCCCGGGACAATGAGCAGTTCTTC.

At least ten counts were recorded for this clonotype. The chain links TRBV3-1 to TRBJ1-2; D uncertain. Germline V gene sequence: CDR1 LGHDT, CDR2 YNNKEL (reference sequence). V was cut by 4 bases and J by 4 bases, with 13 bases left in between. The CDR3 has 14 amino acids. The CDR3 DNA reads TGTGCCAGCAGCCCTACTAACGGCGGCTATGGCTACACCTTC. Protein sequence: CASSPTNGGYGYTF.

A few counts support this clonotype. The CDR3 is CASRKQVSIEQYF. CDR3 DNA sequence: TGTGCCAGCAGAAAACAGGTGTCTATTGAGCAGTACTTC. The V gene is TRBV28, the J gene TRBJ2-5, with D maybe TRBD1 (5 bases). The CDR3 extends over 13 amino acids. Germline-derived CDR1 and CDR2 are MDHEN and SYDVKM. Deletions cut 6 bases from V and 11 bases from J, with 19 bases between.

V usage is TRBV10-2 and J usage is TRBJ2-5; maybe TRBD2 (6 bases). Germline V gives CDR1 WSHSY, CDR2 SAAADI. With 6 bases removed from V and 6 bases from J, the gap between germline ends came to 17 bases. The CDR3 contains 14 residues. The CDR3, as DNA: TGCGCCAGCAGCCGGGACTCCTTCCCCCAGACCCAGTACTTC. Translating gives CASSRDSFPQTQYF.

V and J are TRBV7-8 and TRBJ1-1, with unresolved D. Germline V gives CDR1 SGHVS, CDR2 FQNEAQ. V shed 3 bases and J shed 2 bases, with 10 bases lying between them. This CDR3 comprises 14 residues. The CDR3 nucleotides are TGTGCCAGCAGCTTCGACACAATAAACACTGAAGCTTTCTTT. It translates to CASSFDTINTEAFF.

This clonotype was seen only once. At one end the junction does not follow the germline gene, possibly because of a read error. The chain carries TRBV5-6 and TRBJ2-5; D is unclear. Germline V gene sequence: CDR1 SGHDT, CDR2 YYEEEE. The CDR3 loop spans 12 amino acids. The CDR3 sequence: CVSSLDTETQYF. As DNA, the CDR3 is TGTGTCAGCAGCTTGGATACAGAGACCCAGTACTTC. The complete variable domain, with remaining parts taken from reference TRBV5-6 and TRBJ2-5, reads DAGVTQSPTHLIKTRGQQVTLRCSPKSGHDTVSWYQQALGQGPQFIFQYYEEEERQRGNFPDRFSGHQFPNYSSELNVNALLLGDSALYLCVSSLDTETQYFGPGTRLLVL.

The chain employs TRBV7-2 and TRBJ2-4; 8 nucleotides line up with TRBD1. Looked up from germline, CDR1 is SGHTA and CDR2 is FQGNSA. V shed 4 bases and J 13 bases; nucleotides not matched to a gene: 9. There are 13 residues in the CDR3. The CDR3 coding sequence is TGTGCCAGCAGCTCACCGGGACAGGAGAACCAGTACTTC. It specifies CASSSPGQENQYF.

This chain uses TRBV28 with TRBJ2-3; 7 positions match TRBD2. CDR3 size: 14 residues. Trimming removed 6 bases from V and 4 bases from J; junction bases left unmatched: 7. CDR1 is MDHEN, CDR2 SYDVKM, per germline. As DNA, the CDR3 is TGTGCCAGCAGGACGCGGGAGAGCGCAGATACGCAGTATTTT. Protein product: CASRTRESADTQYF.

At least ten counts were recorded for this clonotype. The chain employs TRBV7-2 and TRBJ2-1; 8 nucleotides align to TRBD2. CDR3 length: 15 residues. Germline CDR1 and CDR2: SGHTA and FQGNSA. V lost 0 bases, J lost 10 bases, and 8 bases stayed unmatched. The CDR3 spells CASSLASTVAGEQFF. The CDR3 bases are TGTGCCAGCAGCTTAGCGTCCACGGTAGCGGGGGAGCAGTTCTTC.